What follows are 19 T cell receptor beta chains derived from one specimen sequenced in a study of T cell clones after liver transplantation. Generated by immunoSEQ multiplex PCR, the TCRdb table keeps only in-frame clones and is missing some. The repertoire consists of tens of thousands of clones, with roughly 82% occurring once and the leading ten covering approximately 0.47%. The source material was CD4+ T cells from blood, sampled approximately 3.5 years after liver transplant. These receptors all come from a human patient who received a liver transplant. Part of the T cells may come from the graft donor.

The rearrangement joins TRBV19 to TRBJ1-5; no firm D call. Trimming took off 6 bases at V and 1 base at J, with 13 bases between the two ends. The CDR3 consists of 15 residues. CDR1 and CDR2 (germline): LNHDA, SQIVND (reference sequence). Written as DNA, the CDR3 is TGTGCCAGTAGGCCGGGTTGGTCAAGCAATCAGCCCCAGCATTTT. Translating it yields CASRPGWSSNQPQHF.

This clone is a singleton in its sample. The chain carries TRBV5-4 and TRBJ2-7; D is uncertain. The CDR3 length is 14 residues. Germline values: CDR1 SGHNT, CDR2 YYREEE (reference sequence). The V gene lost 4 bases and the J gene lost 5 bases, with 16 bases spanning the gap. CDR3 in amino acids: CASSPPGLVNEQYF. DNA for the CDR3: TGTGCCAGCAGCCCGCCAGGCCTCGTCAACGAGCAGTACTTC.

This clone has a handful of counts. The genes are TRBV27 and TRBJ2-5, with D hard to call. Between the trimmed V and J ends, which lost 5 bases and 3 bases, there was a span of 10 bases. Germline V gene data show CDR1 as MNHEY and CDR2 as SMNVEV (reference sequence). This CDR3 has 13 amino acids. DNA of the CDR3: TGTGCCAGCAGTCGCCGCCGGGAAGAGACCCAGTACTTC. Its protein is CASSRRREETQYF.

The chain links TRBV28 to TRBJ1-3; D not resolved. Per germline, CDR1 MDHEN and CDR2 SYDVKM. Trimming removed 2 bases at V and 0 bases at J, with 11 bases between. The CDR3 consists of 16 residues. CDR3 sequence: CASSLRRPPSGNTIYF. The CDR3, as DNA: TGTGCCAGCAGTTTACGTAGGCCTCCCTCTGGAAACACCATATATTTT.

The table lists this clone with a count of one. The V and J genes are TRBV7-6 and TRBJ1-3; the D is unclear. With 1 base removed from V and 1 base from J, the gap between germline ends came to 11 bases. Germline CDR1 reads SGHVS; CDR2 reads FNYEAQ. The CDR3 is 16 amino acids. CDR3 sequence: CASSLGPGRSGNTIYF. The CDR3 nucleotides read TGTGCCAGCAGCTTAGGCCCTGGTCGGTCTGGAAACACCATATATTTT.

V gene TRBV5-1 combines with J gene TRBJ2-3; D is ambiguous. V shed 9 bases and J shed 0 bases, with 17 bases lying between them. The CDR3 contains 15 residues. Germline lookup yields CDR1 SGHRS and CDR2 YFSETQ. The DNA of the CDR3 is TGCGCCACCTCGATAGACCGAGCTAGCACAGATACGCAGTATTTT. Translating it yields CATSIDRASTDTQYF.

The chain links TRBV7-2 to TRBJ1-1, with 8 bases matching TRBD1. The length of the CDR3 is 14 residues. Germline CDR1 and CDR2: SGHTA and FQGNSA. V was pared by 5 bases and J by 1 base, with 3 bases of the junction left unmatched. The CDR3 loop is CASSGQGGNTEAFF. The CDR3 DNA follows: TGTGCCAGCAGCGGACAGGGTGGGAACACTGAAGCTTTCTTT.

The J gene is TRBJ2-2, the V gene TRBV4-3; D is unresolved. Per the germline V gene, CDR1 is LGHNA and CDR2 is YSLEER. V was trimmed by 2 bases and J by 4 bases, leaving 8 bases between them. CDR3 length equals 14 residues. CDR3 residues: CASSQRLFTGELFF. CDR3 in DNA: TGCGCCAGCAGCCAAAGACTCTTCACCGGGGAGCTGTTTTTT.

The V and J genes are TRBV6-1 and TRBJ1-2, with 9 bases that match TRBD1. This CDR3 contains 17 residues. After removal of 4 bases from V and 8 bases from J, the junction contained 17 bases not matched to a gene. The germline CDR1 and CDR2 sequences are MNHNS and SASEGT. Here the CDR3 reads CASSVRDRVGDAWGYTF. As DNA, the CDR3 is TGTGCCAGCAGTGTCCGGGACAGGGTAGGAGATGCGTGGGGCTACACCTTC.

This clone was seen a few times. The gene calls are TRBV19 and TRBJ2-7; 12 bases align to TRBD2. The CDR3 sequence is 14 residues long. Trimming at V came to 6 bases and at J to 2 bases, leaving 2 bases not matched to a gene. Looked up from germline, CDR1 is LNHDA and CDR2 is SQIVND (reference sequence). CDR3 loop: CASRRTSGTYEQYF. In nucleotides, the CDR3 is TGTGCCAGTAGGCGGACTAGCGGGACCTACGAGCAGTACTTC.

The V call is TRBV28, the J call TRBJ2-2, with TRBD2 as a possible D gene (6 bases). The CDR3 extends over 13 amino acids. Trimming cost V 7 bases and J 1 base, with 7 bases left between them. Per germline, CDR1 MDHEN and CDR2 SYDVKM. The CDR3 spells CASKRVNTGELFF. Written as DNA, the CDR3 is TGTGCCAGCAAGCGGGTGAACACCGGGGAGCTGTTTTTT.

This clone was detected only a few times. The chain has TRBV7-2 and TRBJ1-2; D is unresolved. Germline CDR1 SGHTA, CDR2 FQGNSA. V shed 1 base and J shed 4 bases, with 7 bases lying between them. The length of the CDR3 is 13 residues. The CDR3 protein is CASSLVAPYGYTF. Here the CDR3 DNA reads TGTGCCAGCAGCTTAGTAGCGCCCTATGGCTACACCTTC.

This clone was recorded once. The rearrangement uses TRBV19 and TRBJ1-1; a weak D match, TRBD1 (5 bases). V dropped 5 bases and J dropped 1 base, with 17 bases sitting between them. CDR1 and CDR2 from the germline V gene are LNHDA and SQIVND (reference sequence). This CDR3 is 16 amino acids long. Here the CDR3 reads CASSFPGGVSNTEAFF. CDR3 in DNA: TGTGCCAGTAGTTTTCCCGGGGGGGTCTCGAACACTGAAGCTTTCTTT.

The chain combines TRBV7-8 with TRBJ2-3; D unclear. The CDR3 contains 13 residues. The V end was cut by 0 bases, the J end by 2 bases, with 3 bases between. Germline assignment: CDR1 SGHVS and CDR2 FQNEAQ. The CDR3 DNA is TGTGCCAGCAGCTTAGCCGACACAGATACGCAGTATTTT. It is translated as CASSLADTDTQYF.

The genes are TRBV9 and TRBJ1-2; maybe TRBD1 (6 bases). Germline V gene data show CDR1 as SGDLS and CDR2 as YYNGEE. Trimming removed 3 bases from V and 7 bases from J, with 16 bases in between. The CDR3 extends over 14 amino acids. The CDR3 spells CASSADSRAAGYTF. CDR3 bases: TGTGCCAGCAGCGCGGACAGTCGGGCGGCTGGCTACACCTTC.

The DNA for the CDR3 is TGTGCCAGCAACCCCCGGACAGGTTACACTGAAGCTTTCTTT. It specifies CASNPRTGYTEAFF. The chain couples TRBV7-9 to TRBJ1-1; 7 nucleotides agree with TRBD1. Germline V gene sequence: CDR1 SEHNR, CDR2 FQNEAQ (reference sequence). This CDR3 is built from 14 residues. J was trimmed by 3 bases and V by 7 bases; bases with no gene match: 8.

The chain employs TRBV2 and TRBJ2-4, with 7 bases matching TRBD1. The germline V gene has CDR1 SNHLY and CDR2 FYNNEI. CDR3 length: 14 residues. V gave up 6 bases and J gave up 1 base; unmatched junction bases: 3. CDR3 protein: CASRRGLAKNIQYF. The CDR3 DNA is TGTGCCAGCAGGAGGGGGCTGGCCAAAAACATTCAGTACTTC.

This chain uses TRBV6-5 with TRBJ2-2; D is undetermined. The CDR3 consists of 12 residues. Trimming removed 5 bases from V and 5 bases from J, with 6 bases in between. Germline-derived CDR1 and CDR2 are MNHEY and SVGAGI. The DNA for the CDR3 is TGTGCCAGCAGTCTTCGGACCGGGGAGCTGTTTTTT. Protein product: CASSLRTGELFF.

J is TRBJ1-3 and V is TRBV28; D is ambiguous. V was pared by 2 bases and J by 8 bases, with 10 bases between. This CDR3 spans 13 amino acids. Germline V gives CDR1 MDHEN, CDR2 SYDVKM. CDR3 amino acids: CASSLGQVDTIYF. The CDR3 region has the DNA TGTGCCAGCAGTTTAGGGCAGGTAGACACCATATATTTT.